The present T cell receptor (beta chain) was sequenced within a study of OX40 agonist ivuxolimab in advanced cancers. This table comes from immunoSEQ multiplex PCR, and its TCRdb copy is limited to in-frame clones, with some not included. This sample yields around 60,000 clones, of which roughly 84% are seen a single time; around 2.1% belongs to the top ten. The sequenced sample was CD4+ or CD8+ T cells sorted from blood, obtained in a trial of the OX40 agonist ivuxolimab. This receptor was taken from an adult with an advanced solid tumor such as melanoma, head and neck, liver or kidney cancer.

CDR3 loop: CASSSGTGEEKLFF. The CDR3 nucleotides read TGTGCCAGCAGCTCGGGGACAGGGGAAGAAAAACTGTTTTTT. The rearrangement links TRBV7-6 to TRBJ1-4, with 10 bases fitting TRBD1. V shed 4 bases and J 8 bases; nucleotides not matched to a gene: 4. This CDR3 spans 14 amino acids. The germline V gene has CDR1 SGHVS and CDR2 FNYEAQ.